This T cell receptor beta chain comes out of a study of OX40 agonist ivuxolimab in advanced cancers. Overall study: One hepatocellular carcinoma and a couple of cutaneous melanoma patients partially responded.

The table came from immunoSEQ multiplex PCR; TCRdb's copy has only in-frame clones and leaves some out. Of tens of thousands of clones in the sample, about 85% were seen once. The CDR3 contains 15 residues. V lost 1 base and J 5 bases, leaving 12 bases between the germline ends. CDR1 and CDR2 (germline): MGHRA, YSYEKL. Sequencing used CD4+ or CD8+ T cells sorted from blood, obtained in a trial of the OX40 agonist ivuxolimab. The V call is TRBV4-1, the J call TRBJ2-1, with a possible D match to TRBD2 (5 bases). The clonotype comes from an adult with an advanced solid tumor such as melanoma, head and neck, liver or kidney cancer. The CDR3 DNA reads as TGCGCCAGCAGCCAAGGTGCCGGGATTGACAATGAGCAGTTCTTC. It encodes CASSQGAGIDNEQFF.